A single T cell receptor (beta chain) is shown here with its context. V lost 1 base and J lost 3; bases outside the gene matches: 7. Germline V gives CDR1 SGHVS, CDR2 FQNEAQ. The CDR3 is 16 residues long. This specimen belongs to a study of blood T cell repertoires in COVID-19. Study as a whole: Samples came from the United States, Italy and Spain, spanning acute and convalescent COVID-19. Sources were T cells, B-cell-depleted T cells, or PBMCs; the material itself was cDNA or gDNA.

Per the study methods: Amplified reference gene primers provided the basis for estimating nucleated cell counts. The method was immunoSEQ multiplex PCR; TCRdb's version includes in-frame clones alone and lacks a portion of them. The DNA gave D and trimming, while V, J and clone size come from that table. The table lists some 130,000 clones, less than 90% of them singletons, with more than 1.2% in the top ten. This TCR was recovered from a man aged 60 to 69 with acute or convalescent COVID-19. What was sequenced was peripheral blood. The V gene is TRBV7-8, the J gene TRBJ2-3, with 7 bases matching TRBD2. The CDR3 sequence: CASSLEGGSGTDTQYF. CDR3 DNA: TGTGCCAGCAGCTTAGAAGGAGGTAGCGGGACAGATACGCAGTATTTT.